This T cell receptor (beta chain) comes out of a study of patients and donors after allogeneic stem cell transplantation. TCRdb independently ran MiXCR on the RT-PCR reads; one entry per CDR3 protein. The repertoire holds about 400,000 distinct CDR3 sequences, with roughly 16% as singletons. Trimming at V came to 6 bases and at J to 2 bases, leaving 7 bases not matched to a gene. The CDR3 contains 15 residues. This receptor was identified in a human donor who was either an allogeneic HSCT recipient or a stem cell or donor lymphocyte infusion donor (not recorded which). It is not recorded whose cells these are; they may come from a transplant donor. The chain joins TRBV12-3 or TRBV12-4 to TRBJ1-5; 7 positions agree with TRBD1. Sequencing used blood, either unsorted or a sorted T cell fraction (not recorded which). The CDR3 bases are TGTGCCAGCAGCGAACAGGGGATTGGCAATCAGCCCCAGCATTTT. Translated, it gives CASSEQGIGNQPQHF.